This passage covers 3 T cell receptor beta chains from one sample sequenced in a study of technical replicates of blood from a few donors. Measured with immunoSEQ multiplex PCR; TCRdb has only the in-frame clones, and not every one. This sample carries 55,000 to 75,000 clones, about 95% of them seen once, and the ten largest clones take roughly 3.1%. Source material: PBMCs. All receptors derive from a human donor in good health. Some clones in this sample may be carry-over from other donors' samples.

CDR3 coding DNA: TGTGCCAGCAGCCAACAGACAGGGGTCGGAAACACCATATATTTT. Translated, it gives CASSQQTGVGNTIYF. This chain connects TRBV4-2 to TRBJ1-3; TRBD1 aligns across 8 bases. Germline assignment: CDR1 LGHNA and CDR2 YNFKEQ. J lost 4 bases, V lost 2 bases, and 4 bases had no gene match. The CDR3 length is 15 residues.

This clone was seen just once. The rearrangement uses TRBV9 and TRBJ2-3, with TRBD1 identical over 10 bases. The V gene end was trimmed by 3 bases and the J gene end by 7 bases; junction bases not matched to a gene: 8. The CDR3 contains 15 residues. Per the germline V gene, CDR1 is SGDLS and CDR2 is YYNGEE. CDR3 residues: CASSATGQGSHTQYF. The CDR3 nucleotides read TGTGCCAGCAGCGCTACGGGACAGGGGTCACATACGCAGTATTTT.

V and J are TRBV12-5 and TRBJ2-5; tentatively, D is TRBD2 (5 bases). Germline V lookup: CDR1 LGHNT, CDR2 FRNRAP. The CDR3 covers 14 residues. V was pared by 8 bases and J by 1 base, with 14 bases between. The chain's CDR3 is CASHRSGVQETQYF. For the CDR3, the DNA is TGTGCTAGTCACCGATCCGGGGTCCAAGAGACCCAGTACTTC.